This T cell receptor (beta chain) was sequenced in a study of CD8+ T cells in alopecia areata. V lost 4 bases and J lost 6, with 10 bases in between. The CDR3 has 12 amino acids. Per germline, CDR1 SGHDN and CDR2 FVKESK. The treatment is: oral pan-JAK inhibitor, 5-10 mg twice daily. Alopecia areata patients gave lesional scalp punch biopsies and peripheral blood samples. RNA was isolated and reverse transcribed to cDNA, the sequencing template. Generated by immunoSEQ multiplex PCR, the TCRdb table keeps only in-frame clones and is missing some. The table shows a few hundred thousand clones, with roughly two fifths occurring only once. This clone was recorded once.

The rearrangement joins TRBV14 to TRBJ2-7; no clear D. The TCR originated in a human donor with alopecia areata. Sequencing used CD4+ T cells sorted from blood, obtained at approximately week 36, from a patient treated with tofacitinib. CDR3 residues: CASSRSPGEQYF. The CDR3 nucleotides read TGTGCCAGCAGCCGGTCACCAGGCGAGCAGTACTTC.